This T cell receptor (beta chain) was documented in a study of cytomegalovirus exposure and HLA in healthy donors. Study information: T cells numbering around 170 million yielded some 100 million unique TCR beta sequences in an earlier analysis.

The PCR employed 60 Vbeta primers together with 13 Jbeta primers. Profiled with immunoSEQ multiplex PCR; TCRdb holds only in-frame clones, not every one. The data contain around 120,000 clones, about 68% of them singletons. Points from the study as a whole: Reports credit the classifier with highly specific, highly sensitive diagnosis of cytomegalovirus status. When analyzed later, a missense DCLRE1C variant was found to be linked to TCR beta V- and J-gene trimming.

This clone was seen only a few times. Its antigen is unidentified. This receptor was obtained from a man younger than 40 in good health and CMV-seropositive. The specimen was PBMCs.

This chain's CDR3 is CASSGRSTGLYGYTF. CDR3 nucleotides: TGTGCCAGTAGTGGACGCAGCACAGGGCTCTATGGCTACACCTTC. This rearrangement joins TRBV19 to TRBJ1-2; D may be TRBD1 (6 bases). Trimming took off 5 bases at V and 4 bases at J, with 17 bases between the two ends. Germline-derived CDR1 and CDR2 are LNHDA and SQIVND (reference sequence). The CDR3 is 15 amino acids.